What follows is one T cell receptor beta chain and its context. Its antigen target is currently unknown. No much larger clone is present one base from it, and per-base qualities are unavailable. The sample comes from a study of blood T cell repertoires in COVID-19 (TCRdb year 2020). Study-wide context: Samples from collaborators originated in the United States, Italy and Spain and spanned both the acute and convalescent phases of COVID-19. The material from the prospective study consisted of cDNA or gDNA derived from T cells, B-cell-depleted T cells, or PBMCs. A de-identified subject ID, COVID-19 status, age in years and sex were almost always included in the sample metadata. The repertoires were released in a freely available public database meant as a resource for research on the immune response to SARS-CoV-2. Subjects who had been exposed to COVID-19, were actively infected with it, or had recovered from it provided the deeply sampled blood TCRbeta repertoires that made up the dataset. Where available, HLA class I and class II types were taken from metadata supplied by the sample provider and were not determined by assay-based typing. Samples were obtained from the ongoing ImmuneRACE study (first 160 participants) and from 1,254 subjects provided by 6 global collaborators. Overall study outcomes, separate from this receptor: The quantity of clinical and demographic metadata differed by source and by participant and was supplied without curation.

Whole blood was collected in K2EDTA tubes by collaborating institutions according to the institutions' own protocols. For TCRbeta analysis, collaborators shipped samples in one of three forms: frozen whole blood, isolated PBMCs, or DNA extracted from either of those sample types. The immunoSEQ Assay, a bias-controlled multiplex PCR, was used to amplify TCRbeta CDR3 regions from genomic DNA. The paper's processing steps were these. The number of nucleated cells in each sample was estimated by amplification of reference gene primers within the assay. To quantify the absolute abundance of each unique TCRbeta CDR3 rearrangement, sequence reads were collapsed and filtered. For each sample, productive Simpson clonality was calculated by taking the square root of Simpson's diversity index across productive rearrangements. The table was pulled from immuneACCESS by TCRdb, which kept in-frame rearrangements only. Such tables lose some clones; where checked, under half of the loss comes from unresolved V genes, and the rest has no known cause. V, J and clone size derive from that table, while D and trimming were established from the DNA sequence. This sample holds fewer than 350,000 clones; approximately 81% were observed only once. Clones ranked in the top ten supply roughly 2.9% of the sample.

CDR1 and CDR2 are read off the germline V gene as SGHTA and FQGTGA. The CDR3, cysteine through phenylalanine, is 15 amino acids long. The sequence is cut down to CDR3 DNA, 45 bases in frame from base 1. The V end loses 5 bases and the J end loses 11 bases, and a stretch of 22 bases separates them. Recombination connected TRBV7-3 to TRBJ1-5; 6 matching bases give a weak D call of TRBD1. Material for sequencing was peripheral blood. The clonotype was recovered from a woman aged 55 to 70 with active or convalescent COVID-19. The CDR3 here reads CASSQIWGLPSSQHF. DNA sequence: TGTGCCAGCAGCCAAATCTGGGGGCTCCCGAGTTCCCAGCATTTT.